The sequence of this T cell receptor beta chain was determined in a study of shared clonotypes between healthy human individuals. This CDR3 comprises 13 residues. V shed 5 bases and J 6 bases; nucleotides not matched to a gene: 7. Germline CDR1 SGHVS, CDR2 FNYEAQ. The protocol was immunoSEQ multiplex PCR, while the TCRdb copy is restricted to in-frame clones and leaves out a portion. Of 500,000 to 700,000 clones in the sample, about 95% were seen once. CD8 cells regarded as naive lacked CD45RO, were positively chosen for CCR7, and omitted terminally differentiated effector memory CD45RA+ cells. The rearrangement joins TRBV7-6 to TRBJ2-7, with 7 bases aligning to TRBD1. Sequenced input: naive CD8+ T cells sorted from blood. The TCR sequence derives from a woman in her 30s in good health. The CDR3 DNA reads TGTGCCAGCAGCACCACAGGGGTTGTCGAGCAGTACTTC. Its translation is CASSTTGVVEQYF.